The 25 T cell receptor beta chains given below trace back to one sample, sequenced in a study of blood T cell repertoires in COVID-19. Repertoires were generated with immunoSEQ multiplex PCR, while TCRdb's copy carries only in-frame clones and drops some. The sample lists around 150,000 clones; 80% to 90% were seen once. Sequences were obtained from peripheral blood. These receptors were collected from a man aged 35 to 55 with acute or convalescent COVID-19.

This sequence joins TRBV6-1 and TRBJ1-5; no firm D call. Trimming took 1 base from V and 4 from J, leaving 11 bases between them. Germline V CDR1 and CDR2: MNHNS, SASEGT. The CDR3 has 15 amino acids. CDR3 sequence: CASSEDRSFNQPQHF. In DNA, the CDR3 is TGTGCCAGCAGTGAAGATCGGTCCTTTAATCAGCCCCAGCATTTT.

The chain is built from TRBV7-3 and TRBJ2-1, with 12 nucleotides matching TRBD2. Germline V gives CDR1 SGHTA, CDR2 FQGTGA. This CDR3 is built from 17 residues. The V and J ends lost 5 bases and 1 base, in that order; junction bases with no gene match: 6. The CDR3 DNA is TGTGCCAGCAGCCCCTCCGGGACTAGCGGGTCCTACAATGAGCAGTTCTTC. Amino acid sequence: CASSPSGTSGSYNEQFF. The full variable domain, in which reference TRBV7-3 and TRBJ2-1 provide the parts outside the CDR3, is GAGVSQTPSNKVTEKGKYVELRCDPISGHTALYWYRQSLGQGPEFLIYFQGTGAADDSGLPNDRFFAVRPEGSVSTLKIQRTERGDSAVYLCASSPSGTSGSYNEQFFGPGTRLTVL.

This clone occurred a few times. The chain uses TRBV4-1 and TRBJ1-1, with D possibly TRBD1 on 6 matching bases. This CDR3 is built from 14 residues. CDR1 is MGHRA, CDR2 YSYEKL, per germline. Trimming left V 0 bases short and J 3 bases short, with 8 bases between. CDR3 nucleotide sequence: TGCGCCAGCAGCCAAGATCCAGGGGACACTGAAGCTTTCTTT. This encodes CASSQDPGDTEAFF.

The rearrangement links TRBV7-3 to TRBJ2-2; perhaps TRBD2 as D (5 bases). This CDR3 has 15 residues. Germline lookup yields CDR1 SGHTA and CDR2 FQGTGA. V dropped 6 bases and J dropped 4 bases, with 15 bases sitting between them. The CDR3 bases are TGTGCCAGCAGTTCCAGACTAACGGGCACCGGGGAGCTGTTTTTT. Translated, it gives CASSSRLTGTGELFF.

The gene calls are TRBV6-1 and TRBJ1-2; D gene uncertain. Germline V gives CDR1 MNHNS, CDR2 SASEGT. Trimming took 4 bases from V and 4 from J, leaving 22 bases between them. The CDR3 runs to 17 residues. CDR3 protein: CASSALPVSLGGYGYTF. In DNA, the CDR3 is TGTGCCAGCAGTGCCTTACCTGTTTCTCTCGGTGGCTATGGCTACACCTTC.

The J gene is TRBJ1-2, the V gene TRBV9, with D hard to call. Germline loops: CDR1 SGDLS, CDR2 YYNGEE. V was trimmed by 3 bases and J by 4 bases, leaving 13 bases between them. The length of the CDR3 is 14 residues. The CDR3 loop is CASSARELSYGYTF. In DNA, the CDR3 is TGTGCCAGCAGCGCTAGAGAACTGAGCTATGGCTACACCTTC.

The rearrangement uses TRBV5-1 and TRBJ2-5; D ambiguous. This CDR3 is built from 13 residues. The V gene's germline CDR1 is SGHRS and CDR2 YFSETQ. Trimming stripped 2 bases from V and 1 base from J, with 6 bases between. The CDR3 loop reads CASSLFIQETQYF. CDR3 in DNA: TGCGCCAGCAGCTTATTCATCCAAGAGACCCAGTACTTC.

The chain recombines TRBV28 with TRBJ1-6, with D unclear. The V end was cut by 7 bases, the J end by 5 bases, with 12 bases between. The CDR3 is 14 residues long. The germline gives CDR1 MDHEN, CDR2 SYDVKM. CDR3 coding DNA: TGTGCCAGCAACGAGGAACGGAATAATTCACCCCTCCACTTT. It is translated as CASNEERNNSPLHF.

Here the CDR3 reads CASSLEAAGYYEQYF. CDR3 coding DNA: TGTGCCAGCAGCTTGGAGGCGGCGGGGTACTACGAGCAGTACTTC. The chain joins TRBV5-6 to TRBJ2-7, with a possible D match to TRBD2 (6 bases). Germline values: CDR1 SGHDT, CDR2 YYEEEE. The CDR3 loop spans 15 amino acids. Trimming stripped 0 bases from V and 3 bases from J, with 13 bases between.

This clone has more than one count but fewer than ten. The CDR3 region is CAWSVQGGEPQHF. In DNA form, the CDR3 reads TGTGCCTGGAGTGTACAGGGGGGGGAGCCCCAGCATTTT. The chain employs TRBV30 and TRBJ1-5; the match to TRBD1 covers 8 bases. Germline loops: CDR1 GTSNPN, CDR2 SVGIG (reference sequence). V was pared by 0 bases and J by 8 bases, with 3 bases of the junction left unmatched. The CDR3 sequence is 13 residues long.

The CDR3 loop reads CASSRRQGLDGYTF. CDR3 nucleotide sequence: TGTGCCAGCAGCAGAAGACAGGGGCTAGATGGCTACACCTTC. The chain employs TRBV9 and TRBJ1-2; 8 positions match TRBD1. J lost 6 bases, V lost 4 bases, and 8 bases had no gene match. Germline V gene data show CDR1 as SGDLS and CDR2 as YYNGEE. This CDR3 region has 14 residues.

The rearrangement links TRBV18 to TRBJ2-1; 11 positions agree with TRBD2. Germline assignment: CDR1 KGHSH and CDR2 LQKENI. J gave up 7 bases and V 6 bases, and 14 bases lay outside the gene matches. The CDR3 covers 17 residues. The CDR3 sequence is CASSRAELAGDFNEQFF. Written as DNA, the CDR3 is TGTGCCAGCTCGAGGGCGGAACTAGCGGGGGACTTTAATGAGCAGTTCTTC. The variable domain in full, completed from reference TRBV18 and TRBJ2-1, reads NAGVMQNPRHLVRRRGQEARLRCSPMKGHSHVYWYRQLPEEGLKFMVYLQKENIIDESGMPKERFSAEFPKEGPSILRIQQVVRGDSAAYFCASSRAELAGDFNEQFFGPGTRLTVL.

V gene TRBV6-1 combines with J gene TRBJ1-3; D gene ambiguous. The V and J ends lost 2 bases and 0 bases respectively, with 11 bases between them. The CDR3 loop spans 16 amino acids. Germline V CDR1 and CDR2: MNHNS, SASEGT. Written as DNA, the CDR3 is TGTGCCAGCAGTGAACAAGTGGCGGGCTCTGGAAACACCATATATTTT. This gives the protein CASSEQVAGSGNTIYF.

This clone was seen just once. The CDR3 DNA follows: TGTGCCAGCAGCGCCACAGAGGAGCAGTACTTC. This gives the protein CASSATEEQYF. The gene calls are TRBV6-2 or TRBV6-3 and TRBJ2-7; no clear D gene. V dropped 6 bases and J dropped 7 bases, with 10 bases sitting between them. CDR1 MNHEY and CDR2 SVGEGT come from the germline V gene. This CDR3 is built from 11 residues.

This chain's CDR3 is CASSPRDRNNSPLHF. The CDR3, as DNA: TGTGCCAGTAGTCCCCGGGACAGGAATAATTCACCCCTCCACTTT. V is TRBV19 and J is TRBJ1-6; 8 bases are a match to TRBD1. The CDR3 sequence is 15 residues long. Germline V gene lookup returns CDR1 LNHDA and CDR2 SQIVND (reference sequence). With 5 bases clipped from V and 5 bases from J, the junction kept 5 bases outside the gene matches.

The gene calls are TRBV5-1 and TRBJ2-5, with 10 bases fitting TRBD2. CDR3 size: 18 residues. Germline V gene data show CDR1 as SGHRS and CDR2 as YFSETQ. With 1 base clipped from V and 3 bases from J, the junction kept 12 bases outside the gene matches. As DNA, the CDR3 is TGCGCCAGCAGCTTGTCCCCTAGCGGGGGCCTACATGAAGAGACCCAGTACTTC. Protein: CASSLSPSGGLHEETQYF.

The chain uses TRBV9 and TRBJ2-7; a weak D match, TRBD2 (7 bases). Germline CDR1 is SGDLS and CDR2 is YYNGEE. The V end was cut by 4 bases, the J end by 5 bases, with 16 bases between. This CDR3 is built from 14 residues. The CDR3 DNA follows: TGTGCCAGCAGCCTCACAGGGAGGGCAGACGAGCAGTACTTC. This translates into CASSLTGRADEQYF.

The chain uses TRBV2 and TRBJ2-2, with 9 bases identical to TRBD1. CDR1 is SNHLY, CDR2 FYNNEI, per germline. V gave up 3 bases and J gave up 4 bases; unmatched junction bases: 15. The CDR3 sequence is 19 residues long. In nucleotides, the CDR3 is TGTGCCAGCAGTGAGAGACTCATAGCCGGGACAGGGATCACCGGGGAGCTGTTTTTT. It is translated as CASSERLIAGTGITGELFF.

This clone has a single count. The chain recombines TRBV28 with TRBJ1-1; possible D gene TRBD1, 6 bases. Trimming stripped 3 bases from V and 6 bases from J, with 14 bases between. The CDR3 is made up of 14 amino acids. Germline loops: CDR1 MDHEN, CDR2 SYDVKM. The CDR3 region is CASSFGQLESEAFF. In DNA form, the CDR3 reads TGTGCCAGCAGTTTCGGACAGCTGGAGTCTGAAGCTTTCTTT.

The chain joins TRBV2 to TRBJ2-2; D remains unclear. There are 13 residues in the CDR3. CDR1 and CDR2 from the germline V gene are SNHLY and FYNNEI. The V and J ends lost 4 bases and 4 bases respectively, with 7 bases between them. For the CDR3, the DNA is TGTGCCAGCAGTGTCCGAGCCACCGGGGAGCTGTTTTTT. Protein product: CASSVRATGELFF.

Only one count was recorded for this clone. The chain recombines TRBV5-1 with TRBJ2-7, with D maybe TRBD2 (5 bases). The CDR3 loop spans 14 amino acids. Germline lookup yields CDR1 SGHRS and CDR2 YFSETQ. V lost 3 bases and J lost 3, with 13 bases in between. Written as DNA, the CDR3 is TGCGCCAGCAGCTGGGCCGGGGAGAGCTACGAGCAGTACTTC. It yields the protein CASSWAGESYEQYF. The whole variable domain, remainder taken from reference TRBV5-1 and TRBJ2-7, is KAGVTQTPRYLIKTRGQQVTLSCSPISGHRSVSWYQQTPGQGLQFLFEYFSETQRNKGNFPGRFSGRQFSNSRSEMNVSTLELGDSALYLCASSWAGESYEQYFGPGTRLTVT.

V usage is TRBV27 and J usage is TRBJ2-7, with 7 bases matching TRBD1. Per germline, CDR1 MNHEY and CDR2 SMNVEV (reference sequence). This CDR3 has 15 amino acids. Trimming took 4 bases from V and 1 from J; bases not matched to a gene: 7. The CDR3 loop is CASSSLRDSSYEQYF. The CDR3 DNA reads TGTGCCAGCAGTTCCCTCCGGGACAGTTCCTACGAGCAGTACTTC.

The J gene is TRBJ1-5, the V gene TRBV19; D remains unclear. The CDR3 length is 16 residues. V shed 0 bases and J shed 3 bases, with 12 bases lying between them. Looked up from germline, CDR1 is LNHDA and CDR2 is SQIVND (reference sequence). CDR3 in DNA: TGTGCCAGTAGTATAGATCAGTCAGTTGACAATCAGCCCCAGCATTTT. As protein: CASSIDQSVDNQPQHF.

The CDR3 loop reads CASSSPGNSPLHF. In nucleotides, the CDR3 is TGTGCCAGCAGTTCCCCAGGGAATTCACCCCTCCACTTT. This chain uses TRBV12-3 or TRBV12-4 with TRBJ1-6; tentatively, D is TRBD1 (5 bases). The CDR3 extends over 13 amino acids. The ends were cut back, 4 bases at V and 7 bases at J, with 8 bases in the middle.

The V gene is TRBV5-4, the J gene TRBJ2-2; D remains ambiguous. Trimming shortened V by 4 bases and J by 3 bases, and 4 bases separated the two germline ends. The CDR3 has 12 amino acids. Germline CDR1 and CDR2: SGHNT and YYREEE (reference sequence). As DNA, the CDR3 is TGTGCCAGCAGCCTAGACACCGGGGAGCTGTTTTTT. It specifies CASSLDTGELFF.